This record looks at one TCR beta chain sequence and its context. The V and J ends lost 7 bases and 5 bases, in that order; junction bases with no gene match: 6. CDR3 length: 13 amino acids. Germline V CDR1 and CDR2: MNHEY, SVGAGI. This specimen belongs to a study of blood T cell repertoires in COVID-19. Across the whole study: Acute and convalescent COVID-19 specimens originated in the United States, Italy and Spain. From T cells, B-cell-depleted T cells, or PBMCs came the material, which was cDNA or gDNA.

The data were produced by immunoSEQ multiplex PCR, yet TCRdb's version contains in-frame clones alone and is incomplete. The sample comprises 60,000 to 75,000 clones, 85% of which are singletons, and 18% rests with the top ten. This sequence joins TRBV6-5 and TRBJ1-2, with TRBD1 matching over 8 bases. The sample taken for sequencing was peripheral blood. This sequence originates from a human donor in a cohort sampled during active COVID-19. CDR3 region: CASIDRGWYGYTF. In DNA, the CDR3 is TGTGCCAGCATAGACAGGGGTTGGTATGGCTACACCTTC.